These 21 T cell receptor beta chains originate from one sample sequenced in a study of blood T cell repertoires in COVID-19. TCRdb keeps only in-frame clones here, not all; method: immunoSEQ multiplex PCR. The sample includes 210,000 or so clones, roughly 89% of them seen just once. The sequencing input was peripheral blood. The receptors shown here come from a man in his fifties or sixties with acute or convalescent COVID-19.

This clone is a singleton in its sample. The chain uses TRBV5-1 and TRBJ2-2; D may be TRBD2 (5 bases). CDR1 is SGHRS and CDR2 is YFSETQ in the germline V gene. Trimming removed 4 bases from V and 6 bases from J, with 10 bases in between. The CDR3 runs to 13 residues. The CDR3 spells CASSPGVSGELFF. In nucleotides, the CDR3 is TGCGCCAGCAGCCCCGGGGTATCCGGGGAGCTGTTTTTT. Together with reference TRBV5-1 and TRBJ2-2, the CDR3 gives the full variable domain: KAGVTQTPRYLIKTRGQQVTLSCSPISGHRSVSWYQQTPGQGLQFLFEYFSETQRNKGNFPGRFSGRQFSNSRSEMNVSTLELGDSALYLCASSPGVSGELFFGEGSRLTVL.

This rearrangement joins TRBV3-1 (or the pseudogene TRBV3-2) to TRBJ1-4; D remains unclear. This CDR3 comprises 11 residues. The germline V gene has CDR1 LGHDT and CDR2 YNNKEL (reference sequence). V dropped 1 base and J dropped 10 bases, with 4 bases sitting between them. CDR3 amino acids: CASSQAVKLFF. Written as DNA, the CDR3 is TGTGCCAGCAGCCAAGCCGTAAAACTGTTTTTT.

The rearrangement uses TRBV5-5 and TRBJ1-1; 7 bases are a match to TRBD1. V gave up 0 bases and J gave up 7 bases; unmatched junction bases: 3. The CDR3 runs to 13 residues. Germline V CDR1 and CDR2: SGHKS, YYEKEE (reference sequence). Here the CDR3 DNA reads TGTGCCAGCAGCTTGGCGTGGACAGGTGAAGCTTTCTTT. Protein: CASSLAWTGEAFF.

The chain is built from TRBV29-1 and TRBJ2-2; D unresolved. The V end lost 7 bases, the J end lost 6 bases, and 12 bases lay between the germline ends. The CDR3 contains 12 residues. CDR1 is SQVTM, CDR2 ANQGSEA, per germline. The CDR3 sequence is CSASGVAGELFF. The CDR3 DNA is TGCAGCGCCTCAGGTGTGGCCGGGGAGCTGTTTTTT.

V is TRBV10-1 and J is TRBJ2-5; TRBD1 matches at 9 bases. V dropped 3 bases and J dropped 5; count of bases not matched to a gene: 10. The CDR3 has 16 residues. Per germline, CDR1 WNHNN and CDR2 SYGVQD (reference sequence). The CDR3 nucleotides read TGCGCCAGCAGTGAAGGGACAGGGACGGGTAGGGAGACCCAGTACTTC. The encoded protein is CASSEGTGTGRETQYF.

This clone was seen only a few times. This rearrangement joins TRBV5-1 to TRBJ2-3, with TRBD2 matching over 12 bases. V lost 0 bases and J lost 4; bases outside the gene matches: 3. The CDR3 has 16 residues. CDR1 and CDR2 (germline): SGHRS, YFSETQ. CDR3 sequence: CASSLATSGSPDTQYF. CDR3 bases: TGCGCCAGCAGCTTGGCGACTAGCGGGAGCCCAGATACGCAGTATTTT.

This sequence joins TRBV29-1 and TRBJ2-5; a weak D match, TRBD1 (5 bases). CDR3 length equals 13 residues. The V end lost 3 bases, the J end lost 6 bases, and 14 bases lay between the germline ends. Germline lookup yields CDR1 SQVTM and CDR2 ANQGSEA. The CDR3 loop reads CSVEIQAPKTQYF. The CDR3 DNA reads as TGCAGCGTTGAGATACAGGCGCCGAAGACCCAGTACTTC.

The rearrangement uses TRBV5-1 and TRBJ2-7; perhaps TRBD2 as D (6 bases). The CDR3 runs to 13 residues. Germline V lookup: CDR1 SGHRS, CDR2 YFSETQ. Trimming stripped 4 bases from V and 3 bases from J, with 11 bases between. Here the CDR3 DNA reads TGCGCCAGCAGCGGGGGGACTGTCTACGAGCAGTACTTC. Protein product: CASSGGTVYEQYF.

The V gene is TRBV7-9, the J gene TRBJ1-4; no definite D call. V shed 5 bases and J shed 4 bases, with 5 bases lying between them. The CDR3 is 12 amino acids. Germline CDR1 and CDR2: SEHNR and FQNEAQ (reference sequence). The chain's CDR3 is CASSRSNEKLFF. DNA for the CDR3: TGTGCCAGCAGCCGTAGTAATGAAAAACTGTTTTTT.

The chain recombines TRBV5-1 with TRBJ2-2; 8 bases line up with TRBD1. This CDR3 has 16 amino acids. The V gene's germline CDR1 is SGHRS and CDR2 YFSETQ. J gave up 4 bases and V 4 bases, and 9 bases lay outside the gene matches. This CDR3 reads CASSPDRGGVTGELFF. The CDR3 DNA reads TGCGCCAGCAGCCCTGACAGGGGAGGCGTCACCGGGGAGCTGTTTTTT.

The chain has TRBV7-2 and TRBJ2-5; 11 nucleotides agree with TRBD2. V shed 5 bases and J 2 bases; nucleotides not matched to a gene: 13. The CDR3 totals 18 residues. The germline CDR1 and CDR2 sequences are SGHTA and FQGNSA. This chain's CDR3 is CASSLLAGGQVRQETQYF. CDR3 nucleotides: TGTGCCAGCAGCCTTCTAGCGGGGGGCCAAGTAAGGCAAGAGACCCAGTACTTC. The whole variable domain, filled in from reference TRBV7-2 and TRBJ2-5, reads GAGVSQSPSNKVTEKGKDVELRCDPISGHTALYWYRQSLGQGLEFLIYFQGNSAPDKSGLPSDRFSAERTGGSVSTLTIQRTQQEDSAVYLCASSLLAGGQVRQETQYFGPGTRLLVL.

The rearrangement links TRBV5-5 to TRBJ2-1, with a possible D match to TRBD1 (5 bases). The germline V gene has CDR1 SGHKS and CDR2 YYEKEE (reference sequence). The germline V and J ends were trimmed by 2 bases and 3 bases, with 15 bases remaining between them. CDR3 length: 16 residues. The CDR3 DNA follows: TGTGCCAGCAGCTTAGCAGGGAAAAACATCTACAATGAGCAGTTCTTC. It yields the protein CASSLAGKNIYNEQFF.

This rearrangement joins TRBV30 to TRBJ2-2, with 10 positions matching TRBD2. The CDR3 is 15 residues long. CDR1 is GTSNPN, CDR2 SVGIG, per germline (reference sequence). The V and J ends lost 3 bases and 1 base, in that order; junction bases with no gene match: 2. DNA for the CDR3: TGTGCCTGGAGACTAGCGGGGTGGAACACCGGGGAGCTGTTTTTT. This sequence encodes CAWRLAGWNTGELFF. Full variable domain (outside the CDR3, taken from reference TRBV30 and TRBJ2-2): SQTIHQWPATLVQPVGSPLSLECTVEGTSNPNLYWYRQAAGRGLQLLFYSVGIGQISSEVPQNLSASRPQDRQFILSSKKLLLSDSGFYLCAWRLAGWNTGELFFGEGSRLTVL.

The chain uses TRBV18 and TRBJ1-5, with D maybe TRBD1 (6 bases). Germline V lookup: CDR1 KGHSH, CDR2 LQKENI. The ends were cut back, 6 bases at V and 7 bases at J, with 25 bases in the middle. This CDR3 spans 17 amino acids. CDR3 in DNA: TGTGCCAGCTCCGCCCAGGGGCCAGCCTACGAAAGACAGCCCCAGCATTTT. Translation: CASSAQGPAYERQPQHF.

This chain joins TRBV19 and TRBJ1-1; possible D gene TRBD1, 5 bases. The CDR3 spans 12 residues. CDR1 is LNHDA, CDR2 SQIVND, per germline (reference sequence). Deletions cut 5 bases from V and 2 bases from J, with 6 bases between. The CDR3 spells CASSQGNTEAFF. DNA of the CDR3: TGTGCCAGTAGTCAGGGTAACACTGAAGCTTTCTTT.

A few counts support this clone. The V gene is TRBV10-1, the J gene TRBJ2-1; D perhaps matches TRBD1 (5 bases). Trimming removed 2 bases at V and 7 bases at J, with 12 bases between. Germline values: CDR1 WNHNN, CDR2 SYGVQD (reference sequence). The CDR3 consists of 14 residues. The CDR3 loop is CASSERAGANEQFF. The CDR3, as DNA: TGCGCCAGCAGTGAGCGGGCTGGGGCGAATGAGCAGTTCTTC.

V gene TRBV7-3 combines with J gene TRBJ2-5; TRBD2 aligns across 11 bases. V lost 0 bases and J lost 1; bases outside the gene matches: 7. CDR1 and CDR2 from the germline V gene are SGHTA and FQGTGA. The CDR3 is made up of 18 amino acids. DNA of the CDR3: TGTGCCAGCAGCTTAACTGGCCCGCTAGCGGGGGGCCAAGAGACCCAGTACTTC. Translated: CASSLTGPLAGGQETQYF.

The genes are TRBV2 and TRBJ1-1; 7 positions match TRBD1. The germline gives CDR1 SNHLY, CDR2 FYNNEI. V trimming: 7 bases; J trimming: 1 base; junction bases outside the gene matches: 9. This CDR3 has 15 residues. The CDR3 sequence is CASKGDRPKNTEAFF. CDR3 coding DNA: TGTGCCAGCAAGGGGGACAGACCAAAGAACACTGAAGCTTTCTTT.

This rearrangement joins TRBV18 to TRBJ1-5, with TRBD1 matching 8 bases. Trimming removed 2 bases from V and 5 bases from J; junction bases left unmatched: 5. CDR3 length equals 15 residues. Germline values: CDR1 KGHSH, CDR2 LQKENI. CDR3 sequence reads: CASSPTGGEDQPQHF. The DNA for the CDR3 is TGTGCCAGCTCACCAACAGGGGGAGAAGATCAGCCCCAGCATTTT.

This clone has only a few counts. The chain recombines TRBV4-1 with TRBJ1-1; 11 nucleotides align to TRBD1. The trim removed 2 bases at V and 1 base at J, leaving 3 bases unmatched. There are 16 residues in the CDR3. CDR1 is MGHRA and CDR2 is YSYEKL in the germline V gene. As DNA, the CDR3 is TGCGCCAGCAGCCAAAAGGACAGGGGGCCGAACACTGAAGCTTTCTTT. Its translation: CASSQKDRGPNTEAFF.

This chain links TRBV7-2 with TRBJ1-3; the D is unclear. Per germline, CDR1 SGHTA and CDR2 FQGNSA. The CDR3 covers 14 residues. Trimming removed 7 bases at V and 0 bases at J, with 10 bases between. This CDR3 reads CASTDTYSGNTIYF. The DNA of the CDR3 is TGTGCCAGCACCGACACCTACTCTGGAAACACCATATATTTT.